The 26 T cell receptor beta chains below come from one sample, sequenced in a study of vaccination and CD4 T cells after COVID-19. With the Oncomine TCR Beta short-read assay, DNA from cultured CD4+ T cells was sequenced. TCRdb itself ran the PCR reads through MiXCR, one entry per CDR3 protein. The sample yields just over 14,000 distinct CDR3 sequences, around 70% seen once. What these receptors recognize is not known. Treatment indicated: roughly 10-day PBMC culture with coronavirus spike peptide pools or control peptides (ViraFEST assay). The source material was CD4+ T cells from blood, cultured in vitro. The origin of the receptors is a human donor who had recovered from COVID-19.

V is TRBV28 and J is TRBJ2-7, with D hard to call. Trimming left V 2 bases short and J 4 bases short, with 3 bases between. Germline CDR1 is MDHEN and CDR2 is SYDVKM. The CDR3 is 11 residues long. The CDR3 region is CASSLRYEQYF. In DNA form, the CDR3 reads TGTGCCAGCAGTTTAAGGTACGAGCAGTACTTC.

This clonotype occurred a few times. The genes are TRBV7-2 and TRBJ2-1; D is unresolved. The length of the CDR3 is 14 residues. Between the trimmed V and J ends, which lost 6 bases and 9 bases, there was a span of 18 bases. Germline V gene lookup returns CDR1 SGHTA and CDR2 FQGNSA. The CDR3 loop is CASRVRVSDSEQFF. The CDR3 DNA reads TGTGCCAGCAGAGTCCGGGTTTCCGACTCTGAGCAGTTCTTC.

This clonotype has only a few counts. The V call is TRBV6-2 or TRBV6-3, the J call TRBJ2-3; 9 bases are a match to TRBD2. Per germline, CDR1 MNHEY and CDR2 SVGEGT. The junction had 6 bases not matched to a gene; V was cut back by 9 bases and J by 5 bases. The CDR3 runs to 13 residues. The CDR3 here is CASTSGPIDTQYF. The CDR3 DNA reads TGTGCCAGTACTAGCGGGCCTATAGATACGCAGTATTTT.

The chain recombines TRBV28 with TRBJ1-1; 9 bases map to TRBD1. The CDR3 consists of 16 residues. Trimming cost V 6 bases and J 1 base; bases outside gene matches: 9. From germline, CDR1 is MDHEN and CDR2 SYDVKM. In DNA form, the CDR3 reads TGTGCCAGCAGAACCCTGGGACAGGGACGGAACACTGAAGCTTTCTTT. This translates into CASRTLGQGRNTEAFF.

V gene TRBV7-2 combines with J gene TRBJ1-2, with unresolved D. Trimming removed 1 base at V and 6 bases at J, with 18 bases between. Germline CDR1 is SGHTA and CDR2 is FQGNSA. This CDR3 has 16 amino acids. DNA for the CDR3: TGTGCCAGCAGCTTAGGGGTTCCCGGGCCCGGGGATGGCTACACCTTC. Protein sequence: CASSLGVPGPGDGYTF.

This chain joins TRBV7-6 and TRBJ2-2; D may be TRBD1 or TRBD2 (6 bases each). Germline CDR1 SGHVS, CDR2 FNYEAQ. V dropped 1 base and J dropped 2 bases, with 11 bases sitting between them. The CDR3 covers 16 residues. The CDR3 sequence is CASSLVRGPNTGELFF. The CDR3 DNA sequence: TGTGCCAGCAGCTTAGTACGGGGGCCAAACACCGGGGAGCTGTTTTTT. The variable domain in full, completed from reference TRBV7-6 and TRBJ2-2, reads GAGVSQSPRYKVTKRGQDVALRCDPISGHVSLYWYRQALGQGPEFLTYFNYEAQQDKSGLPNDRFSAERPEGSISTLTIQRTEQRDSAMYRCASSLVRGPNTGELFFGEGSRLTVL.

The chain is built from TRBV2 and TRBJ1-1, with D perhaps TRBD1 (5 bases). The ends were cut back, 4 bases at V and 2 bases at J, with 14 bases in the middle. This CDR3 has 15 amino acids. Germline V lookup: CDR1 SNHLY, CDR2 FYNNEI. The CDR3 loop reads CASSGGEAVNTEAFF. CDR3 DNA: TGTGCCAGCAGTGGGGGGGAGGCAGTTAACACTGAAGCTTTCTTT. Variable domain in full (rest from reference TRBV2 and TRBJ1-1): EPEVTQTPSHQVTQMGQEVILRCVPISNHLYFYWYRQILGQKVEFLVSFYNNEISEKSEIFDDQFSVERPDGSNFTLKIRSTKLEDSAMYFCASSGGEAVNTEAFFGQGTRLTVV.

The CDR3 region has the DNA TGTGCCAGTAGTATAGTCCTTCCGGGACAGGGGGCAAGGGAGACCCAGTACTTC. It translates to CASSIVLPGQGARETQYF. The V call is TRBV19, the J call TRBJ2-5; the match to TRBD1 covers 12 bases. CDR3 length: 18 residues. With V trimmed by 1 base and J by 5 bases, 11 bases remained unmatched. Per the germline V gene, CDR1 is LNHDA and CDR2 is SQIVND (reference sequence).

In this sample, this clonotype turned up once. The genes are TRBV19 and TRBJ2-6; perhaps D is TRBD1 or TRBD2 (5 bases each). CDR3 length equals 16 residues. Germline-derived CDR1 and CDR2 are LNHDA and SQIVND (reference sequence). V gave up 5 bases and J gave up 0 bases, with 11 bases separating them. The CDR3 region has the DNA TGTGCCAGTAGTCTGGGACGGGGCTCTGGGGCCAACGTCCTGACTTTC. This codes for CASSLGRGSGANVLTF.

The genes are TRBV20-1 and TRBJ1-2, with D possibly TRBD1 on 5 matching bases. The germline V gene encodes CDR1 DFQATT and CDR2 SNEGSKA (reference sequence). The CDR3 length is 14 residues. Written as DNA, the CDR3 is TGCAGCCCCAGGGCAGGGCCGGGTAACTATGGCTACACCTTC. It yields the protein CSPRAGPGNYGYTF.

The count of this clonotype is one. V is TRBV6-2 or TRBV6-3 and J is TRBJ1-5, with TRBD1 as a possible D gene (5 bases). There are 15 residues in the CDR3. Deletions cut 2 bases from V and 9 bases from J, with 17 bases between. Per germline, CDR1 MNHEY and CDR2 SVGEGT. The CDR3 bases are TGTGCCAGCAGTTACGGACGGGGGACCGTGTCGCCCCAGCATTTT. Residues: CASSYGRGTVSPQHF.

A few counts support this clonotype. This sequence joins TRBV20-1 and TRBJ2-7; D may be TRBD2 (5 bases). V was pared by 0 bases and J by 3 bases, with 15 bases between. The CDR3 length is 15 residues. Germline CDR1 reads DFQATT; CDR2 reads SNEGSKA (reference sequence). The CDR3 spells CSARDLAPRGYEQYF. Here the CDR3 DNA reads TGCAGTGCTAGAGATCTAGCCCCCCGCGGCTACGAGCAGTACTTC.

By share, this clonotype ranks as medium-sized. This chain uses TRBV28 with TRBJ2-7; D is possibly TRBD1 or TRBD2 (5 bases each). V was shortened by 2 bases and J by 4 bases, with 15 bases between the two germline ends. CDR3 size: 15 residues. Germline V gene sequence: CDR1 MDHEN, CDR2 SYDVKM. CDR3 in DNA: TGTGCCAGCAGTTTAGGGGGTCAGGGTGGGTACGAGCAGTACTTC. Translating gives CASSLGGQGGYEQYF. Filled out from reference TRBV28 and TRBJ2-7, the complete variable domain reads DVKVTQSSRYLVKRTGEKVFLECVQDMDHENMFWYRQDPGLGLRLIYFSYDVKMKEKGDIPEGYSVSREKKERFSLILESASTNQTSMYLCASSLGGQGGYEQYFGPGTRLTVT.

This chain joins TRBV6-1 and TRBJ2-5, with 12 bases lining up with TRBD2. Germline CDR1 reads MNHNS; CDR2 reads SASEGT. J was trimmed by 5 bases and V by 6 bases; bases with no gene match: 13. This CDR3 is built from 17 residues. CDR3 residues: CASRARLAGELGETQYF. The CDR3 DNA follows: TGTGCCAGCAGGGCCCGACTAGCGGGAGAGTTAGGGGAGACCCAGTACTTC.

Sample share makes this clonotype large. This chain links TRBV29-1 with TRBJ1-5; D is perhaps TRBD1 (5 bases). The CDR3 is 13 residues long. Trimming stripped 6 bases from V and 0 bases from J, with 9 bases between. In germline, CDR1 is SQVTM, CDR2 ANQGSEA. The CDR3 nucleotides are TGCAGCGTGGGGACTGATAGCAATCAGCCCCAGCATTTT. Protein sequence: CSVGTDSNQPQHF.

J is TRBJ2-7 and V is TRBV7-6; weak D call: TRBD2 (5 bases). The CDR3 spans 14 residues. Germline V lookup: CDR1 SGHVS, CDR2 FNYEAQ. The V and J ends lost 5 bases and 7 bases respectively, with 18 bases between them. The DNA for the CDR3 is TGTGCCAGCAGCCCGCTACCGGGAATGGGGGAGCAGTACTTC. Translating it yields CASSPLPGMGEQYF.

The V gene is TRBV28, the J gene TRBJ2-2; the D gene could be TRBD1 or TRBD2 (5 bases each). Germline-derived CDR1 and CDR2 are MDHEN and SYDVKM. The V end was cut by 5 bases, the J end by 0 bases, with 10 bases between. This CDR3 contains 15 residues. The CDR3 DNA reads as TGTGCCAGCAGTAAGGGGAGTTCGAACACCGGGGAGCTGTTTTTT. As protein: CASSKGSSNTGELFF.

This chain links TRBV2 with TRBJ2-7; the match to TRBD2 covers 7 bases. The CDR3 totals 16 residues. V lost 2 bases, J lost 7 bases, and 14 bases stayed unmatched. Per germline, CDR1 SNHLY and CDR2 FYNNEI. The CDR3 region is CASSERRLASGGEQYF. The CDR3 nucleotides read TGTGCCAGCAGTGAAAGGAGGCTAGCCTCCGGGGGGGAGCAGTACTTC.

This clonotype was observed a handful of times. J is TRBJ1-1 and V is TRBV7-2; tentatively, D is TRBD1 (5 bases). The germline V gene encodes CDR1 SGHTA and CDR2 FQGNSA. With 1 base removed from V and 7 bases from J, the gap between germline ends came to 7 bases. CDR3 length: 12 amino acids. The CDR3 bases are TGTGCCAGCAGCTTAGAAAGGGGTGAAGCTTTCTTT. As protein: CASSLERGEAFF.

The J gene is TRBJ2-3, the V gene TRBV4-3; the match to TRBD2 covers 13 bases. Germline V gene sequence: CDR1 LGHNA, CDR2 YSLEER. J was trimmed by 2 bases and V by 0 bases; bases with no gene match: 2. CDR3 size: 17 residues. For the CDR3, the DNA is TGCGCCAGCAGCCAAGATGGGACTAGCGGGACCACAGATACGCAGTATTTT. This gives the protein CASSQDGTSGTTDTQYF.

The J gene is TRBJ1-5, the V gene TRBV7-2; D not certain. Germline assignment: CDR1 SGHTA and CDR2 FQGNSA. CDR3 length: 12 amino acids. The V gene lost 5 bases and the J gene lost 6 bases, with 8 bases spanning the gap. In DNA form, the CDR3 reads TGTGCCAGCAGCGTACAGCGTCAGCCCCAGCATTTT. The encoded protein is CASSVQRQPQHF.

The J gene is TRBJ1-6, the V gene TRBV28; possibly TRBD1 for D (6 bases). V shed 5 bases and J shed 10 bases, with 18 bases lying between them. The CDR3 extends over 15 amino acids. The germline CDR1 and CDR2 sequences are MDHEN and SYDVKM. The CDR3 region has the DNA TGTGCCAGCAGTCCGAACACCGGACAGAGATCACCCCTCCACTTT. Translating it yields CASSPNTGQRSPLHF. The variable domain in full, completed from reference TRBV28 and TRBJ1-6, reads DVKVTQSSRYLVKRTGEKVFLECVQDMDHENMFWYRQDPGLGLRLIYFSYDVKMKEKGDIPEGYSVSREKKERFSLILESASTNQTSMYLCASSPNTGQRSPLHFGNGTRLTVT.

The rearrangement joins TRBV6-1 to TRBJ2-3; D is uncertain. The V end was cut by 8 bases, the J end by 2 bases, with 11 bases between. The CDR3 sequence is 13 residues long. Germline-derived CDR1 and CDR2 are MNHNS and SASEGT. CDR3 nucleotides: TGTGCCAGCCCTAAACAGCCCACAGATACGCAGTATTTT. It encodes CASPKQPTDTQYF.

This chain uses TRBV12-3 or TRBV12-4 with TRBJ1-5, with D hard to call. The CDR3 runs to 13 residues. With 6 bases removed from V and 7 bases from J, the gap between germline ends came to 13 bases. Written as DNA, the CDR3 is TGTGCCAGCAGCGGGGAAAGGAGGCAGCCCCAGCATTTT. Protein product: CASSGERRQPQHF.

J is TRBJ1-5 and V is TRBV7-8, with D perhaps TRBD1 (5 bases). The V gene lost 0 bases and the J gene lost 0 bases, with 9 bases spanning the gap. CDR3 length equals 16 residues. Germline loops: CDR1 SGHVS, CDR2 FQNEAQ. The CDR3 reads CASSLATAYSNQPQHF. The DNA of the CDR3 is TGTGCCAGCAGCTTAGCGACAGCATATAGCAATCAGCCCCAGCATTTT.

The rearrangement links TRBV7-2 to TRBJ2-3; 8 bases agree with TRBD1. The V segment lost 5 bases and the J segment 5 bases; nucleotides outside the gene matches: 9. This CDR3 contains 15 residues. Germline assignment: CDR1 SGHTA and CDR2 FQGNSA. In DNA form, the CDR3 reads TGTGCCAGCAGCGTCGACAGGGGAGTAAAAGATACGCAGTATTTT. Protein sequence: CASSVDRGVKDTQYF.